Reported below is one TCR beta chain. Method: immunoSEQ multiplex PCR; TCRdb's copy keeps in-frame clones and lacks some. The table has roughly 100,000 clones, 91% seen once; the top ten hold roughly 1.7%. This entry comes from a study of T cell changes during pregnancy in multiple sclerosis. CDR1 is SGDLS, CDR2 YYNGEE, per germline. CDR3 size: 12 residues. J was trimmed by 8 bases and V by 3 bases; bases with no gene match: 2. The chain combines TRBV9 with TRBJ1-3; 7 bases are a match to TRBD1. This clonotype was sampled from a female donor in good health, enrolled as a control in a pregnancy study. The material sequenced was peripheral blood, taken after pregnancy. The CDR3 nucleotides read TGTGCCAGCAGCGCCCAGGGGGACACCATATATTTT. It is translated as CASSAQGDTIYF.